This TCR beta chain was obtained from a study of cytomegalovirus exposure and HLA in healthy donors. About the research overall: From about 200 million T cells, an earlier analysis saw 90 million to 130 million unique TCR beta sequences. Study outcomes and limitations: According to reports, the classifier identified cytomegalovirus status with high specificity and sensitivity. A later analysis associated 15,000 or so TCR beta sequences with HLA alleles at a 0.05 false discovery rate.

Primers for the PCR totalled 60 Vbeta and 13 Jbeta. This table comes from immunoSEQ multiplex PCR, and its TCRdb copy is limited to in-frame clones, with some not included. This sample has 100,000 or so clones, with roughly 77% found just once. This clone has only one observation. The antigen is not known. After removal of 4 bases from V and 8 bases from J, the junction contained 5 bases not matched to a gene. The V gene's germline CDR1 is MRHNA and CDR2 SNTAGT. The CDR3 contains 14 residues. Whereas donors were nominally healthy upon sampling, unrecorded immune exposures were probable. The specimen was PBMCs. The V and J genes are TRBV6-4 and TRBJ2-1; TRBD2 aligns across 10 bases. The receptor was derived from a man younger than 45 in good health and CMV-seronegative. The chain's CDR3 is CASSGTSGLDEQFF. The CDR3 nucleotides read TGTGCCAGCAGTGGGACTAGCGGTCTCGATGAGCAGTTCTTC.